What follows is one TCR beta chain and its context. This sample was included in a study of blood T cell repertoires in COVID-19. As for the study in general: From T cells, B-cell-depleted T cells, or PBMCs came the material, which was cDNA or gDNA.

From germline, CDR1 is LNHDA and CDR2 SQIVND (reference sequence). V gave up 1 base and J gave up 4 bases, with 11 bases separating them. There are 15 residues in the CDR3. Authors' processing steps: Estimation of nucleated cell counts was performed using reference gene primer amplification. Sequencing used immunoSEQ multiplex PCR; TCRdb keeps in-frame clones, though not all of them. V and J calls plus clone size are reproduced from that table; the DNA served to infer D and trimming. In the table there are over 200,000 clones, roughly 90% of which are singletons. The receptor's source is a man aged 60 to 69 who had recovered from COVID-19. Sequenced: peripheral blood. V is TRBV19 and J is TRBJ1-5; D remains unclear. As DNA, the CDR3 is TGTGCCAGTAGTATAGGGACTAATCCTAATCAGCCCCAGCATTTT. Translation gives CASSIGTNPNQPQHF. Filled out from reference TRBV19 and TRBJ1-5, the complete variable domain reads DGGITQSPKYLFRKEGQNVTLSCEQNLNHDAMYWYRQDPGQGLRLIYYSQIVNDFQKGDIAEGYSVSREKKESFPLTVTSAQKNPTAFYLCASSIGTNPNQPQHFGDGTRLSIL.